These 20 T cell receptor beta chains share one sample of origin, sequenced in a study of blood T cell repertoires in COVID-19. Clones were read by immunoSEQ multiplex PCR, and TCRdb kept only the in-frame ones, dropping some. The repertoire holds about 480,000 clones, with around 89% as singletons. The sequenced sample consisted of PBMCs or T cells enriched from blood (not recorded which). Receptors were obtained from a woman in her 40s who had recovered from COVID-19.

The V and J genes are TRBV2 and TRBJ2-5; perhaps TRBD2 as D (6 bases). CDR1 and CDR2 (germline): SNHLY, FYNNEI. CDR3 length: 13 amino acids. V was shortened by 4 bases and J by 5 bases, with 11 bases between the two germline ends. Here the CDR3 DNA reads TGTGCCAGCAGTGGAGGAGGGACGGAGACCCAGTACTTC. Its translation is CASSGGGTETQYF.

V and J are TRBV2 and TRBJ2-5; 7 bases map to TRBD1. This CDR3 has 13 amino acids. Germline V lookup: CDR1 SNHLY, CDR2 FYNNEI. V trimming: 7 bases; J trimming: 4 bases; junction bases outside the gene matches: 6. The CDR3 DNA reads TGTGCCAGCAACACAAACAGGGGAGAGACCCAGTACTTC. It yields the protein CASNTNRGETQYF.

For this clone: The junction departs from germline at one end; a sequencing error may be responsible. The V and J genes are TRBV19 and TRBJ1-2; TRBD1 is a possible D gene (5 bases). The germline CDR1 and CDR2 sequences are LNHDA and SQIVND (reference sequence). CDR3 length equals 18 residues. CDR3 loop: CASSILKGRGFSGYGYTF. CDR3 sequence (DNA): TGTGCCAGCAGTATATTGAAAGGGAGGGGTTTTAGCGGCTATGGCTACACCTTC.

This chain links TRBV30 with TRBJ1-5; a possible D gene is TRBD1 (6 bases). The CDR3 consists of 13 residues. CDR1 is GTSNPN, CDR2 SVGIG, per germline (reference sequence). Trimming took 3 bases from V and 5 from J, leaving 11 bases between them. The CDR3 protein is CAWSLGGDQPQHF. DNA for the CDR3: TGTGCCTGGAGCCTAGGGGGTGATCAGCCCCAGCATTTT.

The chain joins TRBV2 to TRBJ2-5; no clear D gene. Germline CDR1 is SNHLY and CDR2 is FYNNEI. V gave up 4 bases and J gave up 2 bases, with 11 bases separating them. There are 14 residues in the CDR3. CDR3 region: CASSAASEQETQYF. The DNA of the CDR3 is TGTGCCAGCAGTGCGGCCAGCGAGCAAGAGACCCAGTACTTC.

This clone occurred once. The chain carries TRBV19 and TRBJ2-7; unclear D gene. Looked up from germline, CDR1 is LNHDA and CDR2 is SQIVND (reference sequence). This CDR3 is 11 amino acids long. Between the trimmed V and J ends, which lost 3 bases and 7 bases, there was a span of 7 bases. Here the CDR3 DNA reads TGTGCCAGTAGTATCACCACAGAGCAGTACTTC. Protein: CASSITTEQYF.

The chain couples TRBV3-1 (or the pseudogene TRBV3-2) to TRBJ1-4; D unresolved. Germline CDR1 is LGHDT and CDR2 is YNNKEL (reference sequence). Trimming pared 1 base from V and 4 bases from J, leaving 10 bases between. This CDR3 contains 15 residues. CDR3 loop: CASSQGASGNEKLFF. For the CDR3, the DNA is TGTGCCAGCAGCCAAGGTGCTAGTGGTAATGAAAAACTGTTTTTT.

V usage is TRBV7-9 and J usage is TRBJ1-1; 7 bases fit TRBD1. J lost 0 bases, V lost 5 bases, and 12 bases had no gene match. There are 17 residues in the CDR3. CDR1 SEHNR and CDR2 FQNEAQ come from the germline V gene (reference sequence). Written as DNA, the CDR3 is TGTGCCAGCAGCCCCCGACAGGGTAAAGGCATGAACACTGAAGCTTTCTTT. It translates to CASSPRQGKGMNTEAFF.

J is TRBJ2-7 and V is TRBV27; tentatively, D is TRBD2 (6 bases). Germline CDR1 and CDR2: MNHEY and SMNVEV (reference sequence). V lost 3 bases and J lost 4, with 13 bases in between. The CDR3 length is 14 residues. The CDR3 coding sequence is TGTGCCAGCAGTTTTTACGGGGGTCCGTACGAGCAGTACTTC. Its protein is CASSFYGGPYEQYF.

V gene TRBV27 combines with J gene TRBJ2-7; no clear D. The length of the CDR3 is 13 residues. The germline gives CDR1 MNHEY, CDR2 SMNVEV (reference sequence). The V end lost 5 bases, the J end lost 0 bases, and 8 bases lay between the germline ends. The DNA for the CDR3 is TGTGCCAGCAGTGGCGGCCTCTCCTACGAGCAGTACTTC. This translates into CASSGGLSYEQYF.

This clone was seen more than once but under ten times. This chain connects TRBV6-5 to TRBJ1-3; D is undetermined. Germline CDR1 reads MNHEY; CDR2 reads SVGAGI. This CDR3 is built from 14 residues. V was trimmed by 0 bases and J by 7 bases, leaving 10 bases between them. The CDR3 region has the DNA TGTGCCAGCAGTTACTCCCCGGGTGGGAACACCATATATTTT. Translated, it gives CASSYSPGGNTIYF.

The J gene is TRBJ2-2, the V gene TRBV4-1, with D perhaps TRBD1 (6 bases). Trimming took off 6 bases at V and 1 base at J, with 12 bases between the two ends. CDR3 length: 15 residues. Looked up from germline, CDR1 is MGHRA and CDR2 is YSYEKL. The CDR3 reads CASSPGTLNTGELFF. The CDR3 coding sequence is TGCGCCAGCAGTCCCGGGACACTGAACACCGGGGAGCTGTTTTTT.

The V and J genes are TRBV3-1 (or the pseudogene TRBV3-2) and TRBJ2-3, with 9 bases matching TRBD1. Germline values: CDR1 LGHDT, CDR2 YNNKEL (reference sequence). There are 17 residues in the CDR3. With V trimmed by 3 bases and J by 2 bases, 9 bases remained unmatched. CDR3 bases: TGTGCCAGCAGCCAGAAAGGACAGGGGATTATCACAGATACGCAGTATTTT. Translated: CASSQKGQGIITDTQYF.

The chain links TRBV5-1 to TRBJ2-3, with 10 bases fitting TRBD2. Per the germline V gene, CDR1 is SGHRS and CDR2 is YFSETQ. The CDR3 consists of 16 residues. The V gene end was trimmed by 3 bases and the J gene end by 3 bases; junction bases not matched to a gene: 7. CDR3 loop: CASSSNQLAGTDTQYF. CDR3 DNA: TGCGCCAGCAGCTCCAACCAACTAGCGGGAACAGATACGCAGTATTTT.

The V and J genes are TRBV3-1 (or the pseudogene TRBV3-2) and TRBJ2-1, with D possibly matching TRBD1 (6 bases). Germline V gene lookup returns CDR1 LGHDT and CDR2 YNNKEL (reference sequence). Trimming removed 2 bases at V and 5 bases at J, with 16 bases between. The CDR3 length is 16 residues. Here the CDR3 reads CASSQRVQGLDNEQFF. The DNA of the CDR3 is TGTGCCAGCAGCCAAAGGGTACAGGGTTTGGACAATGAGCAGTTCTTC.

The chain has TRBV5-8 and TRBJ1-5; D ambiguous. CDR3 length equals 12 residues. Trimming removed 4 bases at V and 1 base at J, with 3 bases between. Germline V CDR1 and CDR2: SGHTS, YDEGEE. CDR3 in amino acids: CASSPSNQPQHF. The CDR3 DNA sequence: TGTGCCAGCAGCCCGAGCAATCAGCCCCAGCATTTT.

This clone was found a few times. The rearrangement links TRBV7-6 to TRBJ2-1; 7 bases are a match to TRBD2. Germline loops: CDR1 SGHVS, CDR2 FNYEAQ. V gave up 5 bases and J gave up 4 bases; unmatched junction bases: 11. This CDR3 contains 16 residues. The CDR3 DNA reads as TGTGCCAGCAGCCCGATGGGCGGGAGCGGATACAATGAGCAGTTCTTC. Residues: CASSPMGGSGYNEQFF.

J is TRBJ1-1 and V is TRBV2, with 9 bases identical to TRBD1. CDR1 is SNHLY, CDR2 FYNNEI, per germline. The junction had 13 bases not matched to a gene; V was cut back by 7 bases and J by 4 bases. CDR3 length equals 16 residues. For the CDR3, the DNA is TGTGCCAGCACTCAACAGGGGGCGACTGGAGGCACTGAAGCTTTCTTT. It is translated as CASTQQGATGGTEAFF. Supplemented by reference TRBV2 and TRBJ1-1, the full variable domain reads EPEVTQTPSHQVTQMGQEVILRCVPISNHLYFYWYRQILGQKVEFLVSFYNNEISEKSEIFDDQFSVERPDGSNFTLKIRSTKLEDSAMYFCASTQQGATGGTEAFFGQGTRLTVV.

This clone was detected only a few times. The chain has TRBV20-1 and TRBJ2-7; 7 bases are shared with TRBD1. The CDR3 is 11 residues long. Germline V gene data show CDR1 as DFQATT and CDR2 as SNEGSKA (reference sequence). With 5 bases clipped from V and 4 bases from J, the junction kept 2 bases outside the gene matches. The CDR3 DNA follows: TGCAGTGCTGAACAGGGGTACGAGCAGTACTTC. This translates into CSAEQGYEQYF.

The chain uses TRBV11-2 and TRBJ1-1, with TRBD1 matching over 12 bases. This CDR3 comprises 15 residues. Germline CDR1 is SGHAT and CDR2 is FQNNGV. V dropped 5 bases and J dropped 7; count of bases not matched to a gene: 8. DNA of the CDR3: TGTGCCAGCAGCAAAAGGGACAGGGGGCTTAATGAAGCTTTCTTT. Amino acid sequence: CASSKRDRGLNEAFF. The variable domain in full, completed from reference TRBV11-2 and TRBJ1-1, reads EAGVAQSPRYKIIEKRQSVAFWCNPISGHATLYWYQQILGQGPKLLIQFQNNGVVDDSQLPKDRFSAERLKGVDSTLKIQPAKLEDSAVYLCASSKRDRGLNEAFFGQGTRLTVV.